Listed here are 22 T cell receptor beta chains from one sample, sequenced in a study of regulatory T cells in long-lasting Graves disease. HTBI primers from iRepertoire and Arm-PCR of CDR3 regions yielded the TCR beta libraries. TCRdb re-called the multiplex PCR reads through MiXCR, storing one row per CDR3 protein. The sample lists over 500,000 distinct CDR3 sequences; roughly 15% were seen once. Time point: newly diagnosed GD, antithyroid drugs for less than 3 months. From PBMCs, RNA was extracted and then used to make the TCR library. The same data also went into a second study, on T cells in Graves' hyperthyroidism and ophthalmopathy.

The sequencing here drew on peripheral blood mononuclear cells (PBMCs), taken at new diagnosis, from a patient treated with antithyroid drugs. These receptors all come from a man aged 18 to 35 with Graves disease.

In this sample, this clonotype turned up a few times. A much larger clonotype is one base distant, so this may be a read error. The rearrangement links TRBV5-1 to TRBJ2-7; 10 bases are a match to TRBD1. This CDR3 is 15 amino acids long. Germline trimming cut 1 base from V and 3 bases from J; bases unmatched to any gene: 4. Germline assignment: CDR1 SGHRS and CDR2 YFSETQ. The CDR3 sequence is CASSLLGQGGYEQYF. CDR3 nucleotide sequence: TGCGCCAGCAGCTTGCTTGGACAGGGGGGCTACGAGCAGTACTTC.

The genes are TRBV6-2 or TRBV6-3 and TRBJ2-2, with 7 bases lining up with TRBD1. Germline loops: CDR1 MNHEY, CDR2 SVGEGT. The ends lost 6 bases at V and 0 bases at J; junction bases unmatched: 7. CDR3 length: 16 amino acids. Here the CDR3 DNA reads TGTGCCAGCAGCGCCCTGGGACAGACGAACACCGGGGAGCTGTTTTTT. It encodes CASSALGQTNTGELFF.

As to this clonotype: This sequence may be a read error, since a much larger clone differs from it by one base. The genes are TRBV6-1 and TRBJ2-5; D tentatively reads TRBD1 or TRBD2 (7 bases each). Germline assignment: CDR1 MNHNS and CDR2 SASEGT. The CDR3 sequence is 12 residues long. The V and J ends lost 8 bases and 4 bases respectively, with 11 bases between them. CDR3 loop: CASAGGGETQYF. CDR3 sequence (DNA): TGTGCCAGCGCAGGGGGGGGAGAGACCCAGTACTTC.

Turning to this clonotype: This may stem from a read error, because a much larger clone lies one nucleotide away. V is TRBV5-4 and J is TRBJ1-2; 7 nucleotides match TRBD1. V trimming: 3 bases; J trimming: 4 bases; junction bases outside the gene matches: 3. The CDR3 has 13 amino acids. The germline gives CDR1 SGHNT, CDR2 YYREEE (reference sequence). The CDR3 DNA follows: TGTGCCAGCAGCTCAACAGGGGTCTATGGCTACACCTTC. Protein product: CASSSTGVYGYTF.

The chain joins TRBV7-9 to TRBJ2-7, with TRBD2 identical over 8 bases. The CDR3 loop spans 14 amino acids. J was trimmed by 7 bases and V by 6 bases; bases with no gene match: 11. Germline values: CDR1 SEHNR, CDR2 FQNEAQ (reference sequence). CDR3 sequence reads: CASSRTSSLGEQYF. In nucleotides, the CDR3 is TGTGCCAGCAGTCGGACTAGCTCCCTTGGGGAGCAGTACTTC. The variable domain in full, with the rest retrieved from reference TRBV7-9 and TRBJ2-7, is DTGVSQNPRHKITKRGQNVTFRCDPISEHNRLYWYRQTLGQGPEFLTYFQNEAQLEKSRLLSDRFSAERPKGSFSTLEIQRTEQGDSAMYLCASSRTSSLGEQYFGPGTRLTVT.

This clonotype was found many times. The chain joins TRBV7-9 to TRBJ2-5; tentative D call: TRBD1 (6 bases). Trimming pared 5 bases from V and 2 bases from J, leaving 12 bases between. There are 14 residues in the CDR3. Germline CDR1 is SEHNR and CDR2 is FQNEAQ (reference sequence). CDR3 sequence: CASSQGTEQETQYF. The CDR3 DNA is TGTGCCAGCAGCCAGGGGACGGAACAAGAGACCCAGTACTTC.

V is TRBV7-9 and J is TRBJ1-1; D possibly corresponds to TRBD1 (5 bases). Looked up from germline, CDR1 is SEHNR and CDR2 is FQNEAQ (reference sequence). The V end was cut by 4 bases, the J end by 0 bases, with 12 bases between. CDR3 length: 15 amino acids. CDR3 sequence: CASSSTDSMNTEAFF. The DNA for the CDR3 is TGTGCCAGCAGCTCGACAGATTCAATGAACACTGAAGCTTTCTTT.

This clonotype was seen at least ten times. CDR3 coding DNA: TGTGCCAGCAGTTTAACGGAAGCCCCCGGGGAGCTGTTTTTT. Translation: CASSLTEAPGELFF. The chain joins TRBV12-3 or TRBV12-4 to TRBJ2-2, with no clear D. The CDR3 loop spans 14 amino acids. The V end was cut by 2 bases, the J end by 6 bases, with 10 bases between.

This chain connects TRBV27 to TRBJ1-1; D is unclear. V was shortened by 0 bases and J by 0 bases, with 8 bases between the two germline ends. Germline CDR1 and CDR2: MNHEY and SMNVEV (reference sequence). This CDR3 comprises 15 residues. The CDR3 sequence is CASSLSAGVNTEAFF. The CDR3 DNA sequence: TGTGCCAGCAGTTTATCGGCAGGTGTGAACACTGAAGCTTTCTTT.

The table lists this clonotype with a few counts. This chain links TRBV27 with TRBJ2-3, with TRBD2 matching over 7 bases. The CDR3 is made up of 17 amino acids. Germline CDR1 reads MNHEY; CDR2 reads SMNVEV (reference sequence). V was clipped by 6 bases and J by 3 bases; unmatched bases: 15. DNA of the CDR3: TGTGCCAGCAGATGGGGGGTCGCTAGCGGAGAAACAGATACGCAGTATTTT. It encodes CASRWGVASGETDTQYF.

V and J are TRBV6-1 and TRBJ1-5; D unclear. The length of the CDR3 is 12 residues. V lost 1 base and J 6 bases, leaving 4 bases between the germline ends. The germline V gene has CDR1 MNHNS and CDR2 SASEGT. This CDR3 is CASSEEPQPQHF. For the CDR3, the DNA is TGTGCCAGCAGTGAAGAACCTCAGCCCCAGCATTTT.

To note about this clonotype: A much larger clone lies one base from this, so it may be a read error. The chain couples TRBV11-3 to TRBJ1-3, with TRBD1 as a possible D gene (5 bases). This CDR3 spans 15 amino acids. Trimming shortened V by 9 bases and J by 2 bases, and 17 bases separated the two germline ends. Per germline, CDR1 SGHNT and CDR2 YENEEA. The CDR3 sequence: CASMHQGSPGNTIYF. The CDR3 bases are TGTGCCAGTATGCATCAGGGTAGCCCTGGAAACACCATATATTTT.

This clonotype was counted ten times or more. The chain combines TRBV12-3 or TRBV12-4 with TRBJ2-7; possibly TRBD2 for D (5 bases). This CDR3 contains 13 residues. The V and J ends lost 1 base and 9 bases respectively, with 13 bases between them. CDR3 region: CASSLGSIRGQYF. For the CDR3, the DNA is TGTGCCAGCAGTTTAGGGTCTATCCGGGGGCAGTACTTC.

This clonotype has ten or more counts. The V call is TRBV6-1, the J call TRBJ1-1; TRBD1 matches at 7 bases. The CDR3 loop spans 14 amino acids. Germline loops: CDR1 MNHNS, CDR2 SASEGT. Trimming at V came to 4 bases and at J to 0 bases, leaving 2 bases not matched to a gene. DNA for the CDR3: TGTGCCAGCAGTGTGGGACAGTTGAACACTGAAGCTTTCTTT. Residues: CASSVGQLNTEAFF.

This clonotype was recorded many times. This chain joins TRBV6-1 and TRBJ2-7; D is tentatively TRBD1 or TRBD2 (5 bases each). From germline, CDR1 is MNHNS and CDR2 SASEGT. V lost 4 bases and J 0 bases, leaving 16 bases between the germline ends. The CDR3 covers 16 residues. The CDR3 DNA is TGTGCCAGCAGTGTTGGACGAGGGACCCGCTCCTACGAGCAGTACTTC. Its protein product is CASSVGRGTRSYEQYF.

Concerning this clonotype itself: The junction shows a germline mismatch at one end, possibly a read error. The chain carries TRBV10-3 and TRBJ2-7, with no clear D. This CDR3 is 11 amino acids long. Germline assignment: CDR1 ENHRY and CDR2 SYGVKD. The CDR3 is CAISQSYEQYF. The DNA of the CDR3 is TGTGCCATCAGTCAGTCCTACGAGCAGTACTTC.

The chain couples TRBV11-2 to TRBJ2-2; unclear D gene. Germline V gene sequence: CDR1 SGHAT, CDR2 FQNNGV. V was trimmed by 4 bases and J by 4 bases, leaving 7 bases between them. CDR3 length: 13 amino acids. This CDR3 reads CASSSRSTGELFF. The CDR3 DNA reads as TGTGCCAGCAGCTCCAGAAGCACCGGGGAGCTGTTTTTT.

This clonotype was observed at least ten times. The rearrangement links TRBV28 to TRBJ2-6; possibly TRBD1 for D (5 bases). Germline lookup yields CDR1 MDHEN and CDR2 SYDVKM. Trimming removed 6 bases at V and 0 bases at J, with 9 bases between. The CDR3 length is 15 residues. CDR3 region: CASSSQGSGANVLTF. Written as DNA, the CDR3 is TGTGCCAGCAGCTCCCAGGGCTCTGGGGCCAACGTCCTGACTTTC. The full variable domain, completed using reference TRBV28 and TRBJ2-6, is DVKVTQSSRYLVKRTGEKVFLECVQDMDHENMFWYRQDPGLGLRLIYFSYDVKMKEKGDIPEGYSVSREKKERFSLILESASTNQTSMYLCASSSQGSGANVLTFGAGSRLTVL.

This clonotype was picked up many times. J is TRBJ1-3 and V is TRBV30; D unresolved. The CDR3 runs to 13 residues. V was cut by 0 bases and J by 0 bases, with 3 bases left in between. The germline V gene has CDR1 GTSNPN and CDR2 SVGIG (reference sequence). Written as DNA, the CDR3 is TGTGCCTGGAGTGTAGGCTCTGGAAACACCATATATTTT. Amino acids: CAWSVGSGNTIYF.

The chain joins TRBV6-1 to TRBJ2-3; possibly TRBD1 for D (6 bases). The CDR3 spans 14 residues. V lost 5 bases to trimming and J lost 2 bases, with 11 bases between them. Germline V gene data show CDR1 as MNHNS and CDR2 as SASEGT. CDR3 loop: CASSPTGFTDTQYF. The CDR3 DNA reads TGTGCCAGCAGTCCTACAGGGTTCACAGATACGCAGTATTTT.

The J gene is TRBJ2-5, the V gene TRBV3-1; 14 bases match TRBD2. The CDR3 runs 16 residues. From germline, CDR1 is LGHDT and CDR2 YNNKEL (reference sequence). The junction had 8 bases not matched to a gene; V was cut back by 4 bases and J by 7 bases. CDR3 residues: CASSRGLAGGGGTQYF. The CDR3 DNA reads TGTGCCAGCAGCCGAGGACTAGCGGGAGGTGGCGGGACCCAGTACTTC.

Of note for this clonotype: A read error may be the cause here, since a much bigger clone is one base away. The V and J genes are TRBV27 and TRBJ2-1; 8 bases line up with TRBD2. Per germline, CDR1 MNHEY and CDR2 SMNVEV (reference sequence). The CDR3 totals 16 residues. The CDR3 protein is CAGSPLAGRGNNEQFF. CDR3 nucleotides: TGTGCCGGCAGTCCATTAGCGGGAAGAGGGAACAATGAGCAGTTCTTC.